Listed below are T cell receptor beta chains from one sample, sequenced in a study of T-cell memory formation after mild COVID-19. Each CDR3 protein is one row after TCRdb ran MiXCR on the 5' RACE reads. Of a few hundred thousand distinct CDR3 sequences listed, around 21% are singletons. Sequenced input: PBMCs or a T cell subset sorted from them (not recorded which). These receptors originate from an adult woman who had mild COVID-19 (a few samples of this study predate the infection). Cell type and time point are not known. CDR3s include the opening cysteine and the closing phenylalanine or tryptophan. A D gene is named only where the DNA matches it firmly. Where a row states a size, it is once, few, many or the class of an expanded clone; other rows omit it.

j_call clone_size v_call d_call cdr3_nt cdr3_aa
TRBJ2-4 few TRBV13 NA TGTGCCAGCAGCCCCGCAGACCTAGCCAAAAACATTCAGTACTTC CASSPADLAKNIQYF
TRBJ2-5 few TRBV5-1 NA TGCGCCAGCAGCTTGGCCGGATTCCAAGAGACCCAGTACTTC CASSLAGFQETQYF
TRBJ2-3 NA TRBV7-9 TRBD1 TGTGCCAGCAGCCCTCGGCGGACAGGGGCGACAGATACGCAGTATTTT CASSPRRTGATDTQYF
TRBJ2-1 NA TRBV6-5 TRBD1 TGTGCCAGCAGTTTGAGACTGGGACAGGGCCTATACAATGAGCAGTTCTTC CASSLRLGQGLYNEQFF
TRBJ2-3 NA TRBV7-2 NA TGTGCCAGCAACACCGGGGTGGAAGATACGCAGTATTTT CASNTGVEDTQYF
TRBJ2-7 NA TRBV12-3/TRBV12-4 TRBD2 TGTGCCAGCACCCTGACTAGCGGGAGTTACGAGCAGTACTTC CASTLTSGSYEQYF
TRBJ1-2 NA TRBV7-2 TRBD1 TGTGCCAGCAGCATAGACAGGGTCTATGGCTACACCTTC CASSIDRVYGYTF
TRBJ2-3 NA TRBV24-1 NA TGTGCCACCAGTGATATGAGGACTAGCACAGATACGCAGTATTTT CATSDMRTSTDTQYF
TRBJ2-7 NA TRBV2 NA TGTGCCAGCAGTTCCAAGCTACCCGGACAGCTGCAATACGAGCAGTACTTC CASSSKLPGQLQYEQYF
TRBJ2-7 NA TRBV5-6 NA TGTGCCAGCAGCTTTCTCGTGTACGAGCAGTACTTC CASSFLVYEQYF
TRBJ1-6 few TRBV20-1 NA TGCAGTGCCAGGGCCAGGGGCAGCAATTCACCCCTCCACTTT CSARARGSNSPLHF
TRBJ2-3 NA TRBV5-6 NA TGTGCCAGCAGCGAAGGGCTTTCCGATACGCAGTATTTT CASSEGLSDTQYF
TRBJ2-1 NA TRBV7-9 NA TGTGCCAGCAGCCCGCGTACTGAGCAGTTCTTC CASSPRTEQFF
TRBJ2-7 many TRBV7-2 TRBD2 TGTGCCAGCAGCTTAGAGGCGGGAGCGGCTTACGAGCAGTACTTC CASSLEAGAAYEQYF
TRBJ2-1 NA TRBV5-6 NA TGTGCCAGCAGCCGACGGATTATCAATGAGCAGTTCTTC CASSRRIINEQFF
TRBJ1-1 few TRBV7-6 NA TGTGCCAGCAGGGGGGCGAACACTGAAGCTTTCTTT CASRGANTEAFF
TRBJ1-3 few TRBV20-1 NA TGCAGTGCTAGAGATCTGAAACAACAGGGAAACACCATATATTTT CSARDLKQQGNTIYF
TRBJ2-1 few TRBV20-1 NA TGCAGTCCGCGGGGGCTCTCCTACAATGAGCAGTTCTTC CSPRGLSYNEQFF
TRBJ2-6 many TRBV20-1 NA TGCAGTGCTAGATTCGGGGCCAACGTCCTGACTTTC CSARFGANVLTF
TRBJ2-3 few TRBV6-6 NA TGTGCCAGCAGTTACTCATCTGTCATAGATACGCAGTATTTT CASSYSSVIDTQYF